Below are 20 T cell receptor beta chains sequenced from a single sample in a study of cytomegalovirus exposure and HLA in healthy donors. Both 60 Vbeta primers and 13 Jbeta primers went into the PCR. Profiled with immunoSEQ multiplex PCR; TCRdb holds only in-frame clones, not every one. The data contain about 150,000 clones, 70% of them singletons. Sequenced input: PBMCs. Source of these receptors: a woman aged 60-70 years in good health and CMV-seropositive.

This clone was found a few times. The chain uses TRBV27 and TRBJ2-5, with 8 bases fitting TRBD2. With V trimmed by 5 bases and J by 7 bases, 12 bases remained unmatched. CDR1 and CDR2 from the germline V gene are MNHEY and SMNVEV (reference sequence). This CDR3 comprises 15 residues. The CDR3 region has the DNA TGTGCCAGCAGTGAAAGCGGGAGTTGGAGGGGGACCCAGTACTTC. This sequence encodes CASSESGSWRGTQYF.

This clone was seen a single time. The J gene is TRBJ2-1, the V gene TRBV2; D is ambiguous. Trimming took off 7 bases at V and 0 bases at J, with 13 bases between the two ends. CDR3 length equals 15 residues. Germline V CDR1 and CDR2: SNHLY, FYNNEI. The CDR3 nucleotides are TGTGCCAGCACAAGTTCAGGTAGCTCCTACAATGAGCAGTTCTTC. Amino acid sequence: CASTSSGSSYNEQFF.

This clone was observed a handful of times. This chain joins TRBV19 and TRBJ1-4, with 8 bases identical to TRBD1. After removal of 3 bases from V and 8 bases from J, the junction contained 8 bases not matched to a gene. The length of the CDR3 is 15 residues. Germline CDR1 is LNHDA and CDR2 is SQIVND (reference sequence). The CDR3 DNA reads as TGTGCCAGTAGTATTCCAACAGGGGGAAACGAAAAACTGTTTTTT. The encoded protein is CASSIPTGGNEKLFF.

This clone showed up just a few times. V usage is TRBV5-8 and J usage is TRBJ2-3, with a possible D match to TRBD1 (6 bases). Germline V gives CDR1 SGHTS, CDR2 YDEGEE. The length of the CDR3 is 15 residues. V was trimmed by 2 bases and J by 1 base, leaving 11 bases between them. For the CDR3, the DNA is TGTGCCAGCAGCTTTCCGGGACAAGGCACAGATACGCAGTATTTT. It translates to CASSFPGQGTDTQYF.

The rearrangement joins TRBV6-1 to TRBJ1-5; the D is unclear. CDR1 and CDR2 (germline): MNHNS, SASEGT. Trimming took 3 bases from V and 0 from J, leaving 9 bases between them. This CDR3 has 15 amino acids. The chain's CDR3 is CASSDAGYSNQPQHF. DNA for the CDR3: TGTGCCAGCAGTGATGCAGGTTATAGCAATCAGCCCCAGCATTTT.

This clone was counted once. V usage is TRBV7-8 and J usage is TRBJ2-7; 12 nucleotides match TRBD1. This CDR3 spans 13 amino acids. The germline V gene has CDR1 SGHVS and CDR2 FQNEAQ. V lost 5 bases and J lost 6; bases outside the gene matches: 2. CDR3 sequence reads: CASSAGQGAEQYF. The CDR3 DNA reads TGTGCCAGCAGCGCGGGACAGGGGGCCGAGCAGTACTTC.

V gene TRBV9 combines with J gene TRBJ1-3; D remains ambiguous. The ends were cut back, 4 bases at V and 9 bases at J, with 17 bases in the middle. The CDR3 consists of 14 residues. Germline V gene data show CDR1 as SGDLS and CDR2 as YYNGEE. DNA of the CDR3: TGTGCCAGCAGCTTCCAGAACCAAGCTAGCACCATATATTTT. It yields the protein CASSFQNQASTIYF. Looking up the rest from reference TRBV9 and TRBJ1-3 gives the full variable domain: DSGVTQTPKHLITATGQRVTLRCSPRSGDLSVYWYQQSLDQGLQFLIQYYNGEERAKGNILERFSAQQFPDLHSELNLSSLELGDSALYFCASSFQNQASTIYFGEGSWLTVV.

The chain recombines TRBV6-1 with TRBJ1-2; 7 nucleotides align to TRBD1. The CDR3 is 15 residues long. V lost 8 bases to trimming and J lost 1 base; unmatched junction nucleotides: 10. Germline V gene data show CDR1 as MNHNS and CDR2 as SASEGT. CDR3 nucleotide sequence: TGTGCCAGCCTGCCCCTCGGGACAGTTAACTATGGCTACACCTTC. It translates to CASLPLGTVNYGYTF.

V gene TRBV5-1 combines with J gene TRBJ2-2; the match to TRBD2 covers 12 bases. The CDR3 spans 16 residues. J gave up 3 bases and V 4 bases, and 4 bases lay outside the gene matches. Germline CDR1 SGHRS, CDR2 YFSETQ. DNA for the CDR3: TGCGCCAGCAGCCTTCGACTAGCGGGAGACACCGGGGAGCTGTTTTTT. It specifies CASSLRLAGDTGELFF.

The table lists this clone with a few counts. V gene TRBV27 combines with J gene TRBJ1-5, with D perhaps matching TRBD1 (5 bases). The CDR3 has 14 amino acids. Looked up from germline, CDR1 is MNHEY and CDR2 is SMNVEV (reference sequence). Trimming removed 4 bases at V and 0 bases at J, with 7 bases between. CDR3 DNA: TGTGCCAGCAGTTACCAGGGTAGCAATCAGCCCCAGCATTTT. This sequence encodes CASSYQGSNQPQHF.

The chain carries TRBV5-6 and TRBJ1-1, with D maybe TRBD1 (6 bases). The germline V gene encodes CDR1 SGHDT and CDR2 YYEEEE. The CDR3 has 13 residues. The V gene lost 3 bases and the J gene lost 1 base, with 7 bases spanning the gap. The DNA of the CDR3 is TGTGCCAGCAGCTGGGGGCAGAACACTGAAGCTTTCTTT. This gives the protein CASSWGQNTEAFF. Supplemented by reference TRBV5-6 and TRBJ1-1, the full variable domain reads DAGVTQSPTHLIKTRGQQVTLRCSPKSGHDTVSWYQQALGQGPQFIFQYYEEEERQRGNFPDRFSGHQFPNYSSELNVNALLLGDSALYLCASSWGQNTEAFFGQGTRLTVV.

The chain recombines TRBV6-6 with TRBJ2-5; tentative D call: TRBD1 (5 bases). Looked up from germline, CDR1 is MNHNY and CDR2 is SVGAGI (reference sequence). The CDR3 totals 12 residues. The V end lost 6 bases, the J end lost 5 bases, and 10 bases lay between the germline ends. CDR3 residues: CASSSGKETQYF. The DNA for the CDR3 is TGTGCCAGCAGCTCAGGGAAGGAGACCCAGTACTTC.

The V call is TRBV27, the J call TRBJ1-1, with 9 bases identical to TRBD1. V lost 5 bases and J lost 4; bases outside the gene matches: 8. CDR3 size: 15 residues. The germline V gene has CDR1 MNHEY and CDR2 SMNVEV (reference sequence). DNA for the CDR3: TGTGCCAGCAGTCTCCGGGACAGGGCCCCCACTGAAGCTTTCTTT. Protein sequence: CASSLRDRAPTEAFF.

This chain's CDR3 is CASSSSGRAGGNEQFF. As DNA, the CDR3 is TGTGCCAGCAGCTCTAGCGGGAGGGCCGGGGGGAATGAGCAGTTCTTC. The chain employs TRBV5-4 and TRBJ2-1, with 12 bases matching TRBD2. CDR3 size: 16 residues. CDR1 and CDR2 from the germline V gene are SGHNT and YYREEE (reference sequence). The V gene end was trimmed by 3 bases and the J gene end by 7 bases; junction bases not matched to a gene: 8.

V gene TRBV7-8 combines with J gene TRBJ2-1, with no clear D. Germline assignment: CDR1 SGHVS and CDR2 FQNEAQ. Trimming took 5 bases from V and 4 from J, leaving 15 bases between them. The CDR3 has 15 residues. CDR3 bases: TGTGCCAGCAGCCCACCCCAACAGCATTACAATGAGCAGTTCTTC. It encodes CASSPPQQHYNEQFF.

The chain links TRBV6-5 to TRBJ1-1; D ambiguous. The CDR3 length is 14 residues. V was trimmed by 1 base and J by 3 bases, leaving 9 bases between them. CDR1 and CDR2 (germline): MNHEY, SVGAGI. The CDR3 protein is CASSYWGADTEAFF. The CDR3 DNA sequence: TGTGCCAGCAGTTACTGGGGAGCAGACACTGAAGCTTTCTTT.

The chain recombines TRBV5-1 with TRBJ1-1; D ambiguous. V was trimmed by 4 bases and J by 4 bases, leaving 14 bases between them. Germline lookup yields CDR1 SGHRS and CDR2 YFSETQ. The CDR3 is 14 amino acids. Written as DNA, the CDR3 is TGCGCCAGCAGCACGGGAGGAAGTGGCACTGAAGCTTTCTTT. The encoded protein is CASSTGGSGTEAFF.

The CDR3 DNA follows: TGCAGCGTTGGCCTAGCGTCTTCTAACTATGGCTACACCTTC. Its protein product is CSVGLASSNYGYTF. The chain uses TRBV29-1 and TRBJ1-2; D remains ambiguous. This CDR3 spans 14 amino acids. Germline loops: CDR1 SQVTM, CDR2 ANQGSEA. The V and J ends lost 4 bases and 0 bases respectively, with 12 bases between them.

The V call is TRBV19, the J call TRBJ1-2; 9 positions agree with TRBD1. CDR1 LNHDA and CDR2 SQIVND come from the germline V gene (reference sequence). Trimming cost V 0 bases and J 5 bases; bases outside gene matches: 4. This CDR3 has 15 amino acids. The CDR3 nucleotides read TGTGCCAGTAGTATAGACAGGACAGGGGAATATGGCTACACCTTC. As protein: CASSIDRTGEYGYTF.

The rearrangement uses TRBV5-1 and TRBJ2-7, with TRBD2 matching 7 bases. CDR3 length equals 14 residues. V gave up 0 bases and J gave up 5 bases; unmatched junction bases: 5. From germline, CDR1 is SGHRS and CDR2 YFSETQ. CDR3 nucleotide sequence: TGCGCCAGCAGCTTGGCGGGGAGGGGCAACGAGCAGTACTTC. It encodes CASSLAGRGNEQYF.